The 28 T cell receptor beta chains below all came from one sample that was sequenced in a study of a mutant IDH1 vaccine in newly diagnosed glioma. No antigens are known for them. Stated time point: week 5, during vaccination. Vaccination comprised doses that each held 300 ug of mutant IDH1 20-mer peptide, plus topical imiquimod. Produced via immunoSEQ multiplex PCR; TCRdb's table is partial and in-frame only. Of over 55,000 clones listed, 65% to 90% were seen once; the top ten hold approximately 2.8%. The sequencing used PBMCs, collected from a glioma patient whose treatment included an IDH1 peptide vaccine. These receptors were taken from a woman younger than 30 with glioma. Some clones in this sample may be carry-over from other donors' samples.

This CDR3 reads CASSADRVNSPLHF. CDR3 in DNA: TGTGCCAGCAGTGCCGACAGGGTCAATTCACCCCTCCACTTT. This chain links TRBV2 with TRBJ1-6; 7 bases fit TRBD1. The V gene end was trimmed by 4 bases and the J gene end by 7 bases; junction bases not matched to a gene: 4. This CDR3 is 14 amino acids long. Germline-derived CDR1 and CDR2 are SNHLY and FYNNEI.

The chain carries TRBV6-5 and TRBJ2-1; possible D gene TRBD2, 5 bases. The V end lost 2 bases, the J end lost 7 bases, and 15 bases lay between the germline ends. CDR3 length: 15 amino acids. Germline V lookup: CDR1 MNHEY, CDR2 SVGAGI. The CDR3 loop reads CASSYAAGGANEQFF. The DNA for the CDR3 is TGTGCCAGCAGTTACGCGGCGGGTGGAGCGAATGAGCAGTTCTTC.

The V call is TRBV19, the J call TRBJ1-3, with TRBD1 as a possible D gene (5 bases). V lost 4 bases and J lost 4, with 11 bases in between. Looked up from germline, CDR1 is LNHDA and CDR2 is SQIVND (reference sequence). This CDR3 has 14 residues. DNA for the CDR3: TGTGCCAGTAGTACGGGACGGATCGGAAACACCATATATTTT. This encodes CASSTGRIGNTIYF.

The CDR3 DNA follows: TGTGCCAGCAGCGACTTTCGGGACCCCAATCAGCCCCAGCATTTT. This encodes CASSDFRDPNQPQHF. V and J are TRBV4-2 and TRBJ1-5; maybe TRBD1 (5 bases). Germline V gene sequence: CDR1 LGHNA, CDR2 YNFKEQ. CDR3 length: 15 amino acids. The ends were cut back, 5 bases at V and 3 bases at J, with 14 bases in the middle.

The rearrangement joins TRBV10-3 to TRBJ1-3; TRBD1 agrees at 9 bases. After removal of 11 bases from V and 1 base from J, the junction contained 9 bases not matched to a gene. This CDR3 region has 15 residues. In germline, CDR1 is ENHRY, CDR2 SYGVKD. This CDR3 is CAVGGQGGSGNTIYF. The CDR3 DNA reads TGTGCCGTGGGGGGACAGGGAGGATCTGGAAACACCATATATTTT.

The rearrangement joins TRBV4-1 to TRBJ1-1; D call uncertain. With 2 bases removed from V and 6 bases from J, the gap between germline ends came to 10 bases. Germline CDR1 is MGHRA and CDR2 is YSYEKL. This CDR3 is built from 13 residues. The CDR3 nucleotides read TGCGCCAGCAGCCAAACGGAAACAGCTGAAGCTTTCTTT. It translates to CASSQTETAEAFF.

This clone was observed a few times. This chain connects TRBV30 to TRBJ2-1; possible D gene TRBD1, 6 bases. The CDR3 is made up of 15 amino acids. Germline V gene lookup returns CDR1 GTSNPN and CDR2 SVGIG (reference sequence). The germline V and J ends were trimmed by 0 bases and 4 bases, with 13 bases remaining between them. The CDR3 sequence is CAWSVGLRGYNEQFF. CDR3 DNA sequence: TGTGCCTGGAGTGTCGGGCTCAGGGGTTACAATGAGCAGTTCTTC. The full variable domain, rest sourced from reference TRBV30 and TRBJ2-1, is SQTIHQWPATLVQPVGSPLSLECTVEGTSNPNLYWYRQAAGRGLQLLFYSVGIGQISSEVPQNLSASRPQDRQFILSSKKLLLSDSGFYLCAWSVGLRGYNEQFFGPGTRLTVL.

This chain connects TRBV9 to TRBJ2-3, with 7 bases fitting TRBD1. V lost 0 bases, J lost 2 bases, and 3 bases stayed unmatched. The germline gives CDR1 SGDLS, CDR2 YYNGEE. This CDR3 is 15 amino acids long. In DNA, the CDR3 is TGTGCCAGCAGCGTAGAAGGGACAGTCACAGATACGCAGTATTTT. It encodes CASSVEGTVTDTQYF.

The chain has TRBV5-5 and TRBJ2-7; the match to TRBD1 covers 9 bases. The CDR3 spans 14 residues. The V gene end was trimmed by 0 bases and the J gene end by 4 bases; junction bases not matched to a gene: 2. Germline V gene lookup returns CDR1 SGHKS and CDR2 YYEKEE (reference sequence). CDR3 residues: CASSLGQGVYEQYF. The CDR3 nucleotides read TGTGCCAGCAGCTTGGGACAGGGGGTGTACGAGCAGTACTTC. The whole variable domain, remainder taken from reference TRBV5-5 and TRBJ2-7, is DAGVTQSPTHLIKTRGQQVTLRCSPISGHKSVSWYQQVLGQGPQFIFQYYEKEERGRGNFPDRFSARQFPNYSSELNVNALLLGDSALYLCASSLGQGVYEQYFGPGTRLTVT.

V is TRBV6-6 and J is TRBJ1-3; TRBD1 matches 9 bases. Germline assignment: CDR1 MNHNY and CDR2 SVGAGI (reference sequence). V was clipped by 6 bases and J by 4 bases; unmatched bases: 7. The CDR3 consists of 15 residues. This CDR3 reads CASSLGQGNGNTIYF. The DNA of the CDR3 is TGTGCCAGCAGCCTAGGACAGGGGAACGGAAACACCATATATTTT.

V gene TRBV6-5 combines with J gene TRBJ1-2; TRBD1 agrees at 9 bases. Germline trimming cut 6 bases from V and 2 bases from J; bases unmatched to any gene: 7. From germline, CDR1 is MNHEY and CDR2 SVGAGI. The CDR3 spans 15 residues. The CDR3 nucleotides read TGTGCCAGCAGCCTAGGACAGGGGAGGAACTATGGCTACACCTTC. It encodes CASSLGQGRNYGYTF.

A few counts support this clone. This chain connects TRBV30 to TRBJ1-5, with 10 bases lining up with TRBD1. The germline CDR1 and CDR2 sequences are GTSNPN and SVGIG (reference sequence). This CDR3 region has 14 residues. V lost 5 bases to trimming and J lost 1 base; unmatched junction nucleotides: 2. CDR3: CAWGQGGSNQPQHF. CDR3 in DNA: TGTGCCTGGGGACAGGGGGGAAGCAATCAGCCCCAGCATTTT. Full variable domain (rest looked up from reference TRBV30 and TRBJ1-5): SQTIHQWPATLVQPVGSPLSLECTVEGTSNPNLYWYRQAAGRGLQLLFYSVGIGQISSEVPQNLSASRPQDRQFILSSKKLLLSDSGFYLCAWGQGGSNQPQHFGDGTRLSIL.

The chain uses TRBV5-4 and TRBJ1-6; D may be TRBD1 (6 bases). The V end was cut by 7 bases, the J end by 1 base, with 15 bases between. The length of the CDR3 is 16 residues. Germline V gives CDR1 SGHNT, CDR2 YYREEE (reference sequence). The CDR3 bases are TGTGCCAGCGGAACCCCGGGACAATCCTATAATTCACCCCTCCACTTT. Its translation: CASGTPGQSYNSPLHF. The complete variable domain, with remaining parts taken from reference TRBV5-4 and TRBJ1-6, reads ETGVTQSPTHLIKTRGQQVTLRCSSQSGHNTVSWYQQALGQGPQFIFQYYREEENGRGNFPPRFSGLQFPNYSSELNVNALELDDSALYLCASGTPGQSYNSPLHFGNGTRLTVT.

V is TRBV5-4 and J is TRBJ2-7, with 8 bases identical to TRBD1. The CDR3 consists of 14 residues. Trimming took 0 bases from V and 2 from J; bases not matched to a gene: 1. Germline V lookup: CDR1 SGHNT, CDR2 YYREEE (reference sequence). CDR3 residues: CASSLEGQAYEQYF. In nucleotides, the CDR3 is TGTGCCAGCAGCTTGGAGGGACAGGCCTACGAGCAGTACTTC.

A word on this clone: The sample has other DNA sequences that encode this CDR3 too. This chain uses TRBV30 with TRBJ1-4; 7 bases match TRBD1. V lost 5 bases, J lost 4 bases, and 4 bases stayed unmatched. The CDR3 extends over 13 amino acids. Germline V lookup: CDR1 GTSNPN, CDR2 SVGIG (reference sequence). CDR3 bases: TGTGCCTGGGCCCGGGACAGTAATGAAAAACTGTTTTTT. This translates into CAWARDSNEKLFF. Full variable domain (rest looked up from reference TRBV30 and TRBJ1-4): SQTIHQWPATLVQPVGSPLSLECTVEGTSNPNLYWYRQAAGRGLQLLFYSVGIGQISSEVPQNLSASRPQDRQFILSSKKLLLSDSGFYLCAWARDSNEKLFFGSGTQLSVL.

As DNA, the CDR3 is TGTGCCAGTAGTATCGCGGATAGCAATCAGCCCCAGCATTTT. Protein product: CASSIADSNQPQHF. This chain links TRBV19 with TRBJ1-5; no clear D gene. Trimming stripped 3 bases from V and 0 bases from J, with 6 bases between. This CDR3 contains 14 residues. CDR1 is LNHDA, CDR2 SQIVND, per germline (reference sequence).

This clone was seen just once. This chain links TRBV6-5 with TRBJ1-1; D possibly corresponds to TRBD1 (5 bases). Germline-derived CDR1 and CDR2 are MNHEY and SVGAGI. Trimming removed 0 bases at V and 0 bases at J, with 11 bases between. CDR3 size: 16 residues. CDR3 in DNA: TGTGCCAGCAGTTACTCGACAGTCTCCATGAACACTGAAGCTTTCTTT. The encoded protein is CASSYSTVSMNTEAFF.

The chain links TRBV7-2 to TRBJ2-1, with 7 bases aligning to TRBD2. The CDR3 has 15 residues. The germline gives CDR1 SGHTA, CDR2 FQGNSA. J lost 5 bases, V lost 1 base, and 5 bases had no gene match. CDR3 in amino acids: CASSLVRLADNEQFF. The DNA for the CDR3 is TGTGCCAGCAGCTTAGTGAGACTAGCCGACAATGAGCAGTTCTTC.

This chain uses TRBV14 with TRBJ1-2; TRBD1 matches 8 bases. The length of the CDR3 is 13 residues. Germline-derived CDR1 and CDR2 are SGHDN and FVKESK. V shed 1 base and J 5 bases; nucleotides not matched to a gene: 0. The CDR3 loop reads CASSQGTGYGYTF. The CDR3 coding sequence is TGTGCCAGCAGCCAAGGGACAGGGTATGGCTACACCTTC.

The V gene is TRBV9, the J gene TRBJ2-2, with TRBD1 as a possible D gene (6 bases). The V gene's germline CDR1 is SGDLS and CDR2 YYNGEE. The CDR3 is 15 amino acids. V was shortened by 3 bases and J by 0 bases, with 9 bases between the two germline ends. The CDR3 is CASSADRPNTGELFF. The CDR3 DNA follows: TGTGCCAGCAGCGCCGACAGGCCGAACACCGGGGAGCTGTTTTTT.

The rearrangement joins TRBV4-2 to TRBJ2-3; possibly TRBD2 for D (6 bases). This CDR3 has 20 amino acids. The V end was cut by 3 bases, the J end by 3 bases, with 28 bases between. Looked up from germline, CDR1 is LGHNA and CDR2 is YNFKEQ. DNA of the CDR3: TGTGCCAGCAGCCATTCCACCCGGGGACTCATAAAACTGGGAACAGATACGCAGTATTTT. Its translation: CASSHSTRGLIKLGTDTQYF.

The J gene is TRBJ2-7, the V gene TRBV5-1, with TRBD2 identical over 9 bases. CDR1 and CDR2 (germline): SGHRS, YFSETQ. The CDR3 runs to 14 residues. With V trimmed by 5 bases and J by 1 base, 4 bases remained unmatched. The CDR3 here is CASSASGTSYEQYF. DNA for the CDR3: TGCGCCAGCAGTGCTAGCGGGACATCCTACGAGCAGTACTTC.

This chain links TRBV16 with TRBJ1-2, with D perhaps matching TRBD1 (5 bases). Germline loops: CDR1 KGHSY, CDR2 FQNENV. V dropped 4 bases and J dropped 2 bases, with 11 bases sitting between them. The CDR3 runs to 14 residues. CDR3 in amino acids: CASSRRDGNYGYTF. Written as DNA, the CDR3 is TGTGCCAGCAGCCGCCGGGACGGCAACTATGGCTACACCTTC.

The chain uses TRBV5-4 and TRBJ2-7, with TRBD2 as a possible D gene (7 bases). The V end lost 2 bases, the J end lost 6 bases, and 12 bases lay between the germline ends. From germline, CDR1 is SGHNT and CDR2 YYREEE (reference sequence). The CDR3 contains 13 residues. This CDR3 reads CASSFIGGLEQYF. The CDR3, as DNA: TGTGCCAGCAGCTTCATCGGGGGGCTCGAGCAGTACTTC.

The V call is TRBV6-6, the J call TRBJ2-3, with no clear D. Per the germline V gene, CDR1 is MNHNY and CDR2 is SVGAGI (reference sequence). The CDR3 contains 13 residues. Trimming left V 2 bases short and J 0 bases short, with 3 bases between. The CDR3 DNA follows: TGTGCCAGCAGTTACCCGAGCACAGATACGCAGTATTTT. Protein sequence: CASSYPSTDTQYF.

This chain links TRBV25-1 with TRBJ2-2, with unresolved D. The CDR3 runs to 15 residues. Trimming removed 6 bases at V and 3 bases at J, with 14 bases between. Per germline, CDR1 MGHDK and CDR2 SYGVNS. The CDR3 reads CASRLPGADTGELFF. The CDR3 DNA reads as TGTGCCAGCAGACTACCGGGTGCAGACACCGGGGAGCTGTTTTTT.

This clone showed up just once. The J gene is TRBJ2-3, the V gene TRBV2, with 7 bases matching TRBD2. The CDR3 has 13 amino acids. Germline CDR1 reads SNHLY; CDR2 reads FYNNEI. Unmatched junction bases numbered 5, after V lost 5 bases and J lost 6 bases. CDR3 coding DNA: TGTGCCAGCAGTCGGGACTACGGCGATACGCAGTATTTT. Protein: CASSRDYGDTQYF.

This clone is medium-sized (0.01 to 0.1%) in the sample. The chain has TRBV30 and TRBJ1-1; tentatively, D is TRBD1 (5 bases). CDR3 size: 11 residues. Germline loops: CDR1 GTSNPN, CDR2 SVGIG (reference sequence). Trimming took off 6 bases at V and 3 bases at J, with 8 bases between the two ends. The CDR3 bases are TGTGCCTGCCAGGGTTACACTGAAGCTTTCTTT. Translation gives CACQGYTEAFF.